This T cell receptor beta chain was profiled in a study of blood T cells in healthy people across ages. The second PCR ran roughly 7 to 11 cycles with a sample-barcoded 5' primer and J-beta primers. The template-switch adaptor, which had 12 random nucleotides, put a tag on each cDNA molecule. TCRdb reanalysed the 5' RACE reads using MiXCR and keeps one entry per CDR3 protein. The sample lists more than 700,000 distinct CDR3 sequences; approximately 53% were seen once. The clonotype was recovered from a man older than 75 in good health. Sequenced input: blood.

In DNA form, the CDR3 reads TGTGCCAGCAGCCAAGACCTAAATTGGGACCCAAGAAATAACTATGGCTACACCTTC. It is translated as CASSQDLNWDPRNNYGYTF. V gene TRBV3-1 combines with J gene TRBJ1-2; D might be TRBD1 (5 bases). The CDR3 is 19 amino acids. Germline CDR1 LGHDT, CDR2 YNNKEL (reference sequence). Trimming took 0 bases from V and 1 from J, leaving 21 bases between them.